Given below is one T cell receptor (beta chain) in context. Its antigen is unidentified. The source of the sample is a study of identical twins. TCRdb analysed the 5' RACE reads with MiXCR anew, one entry per CDR3 protein. Of 200,000 to 250,000 distinct CDR3 sequences listed, over 9.5% are singletons. Study observations and caveats: Sequences that were beta out-of-frame showed weaker excess twin sharing. In zero-insertion analyses, partial confounding could arise from invariant MAIT and iNKT cells.

Only healthy Caucasians were included as donors. Another study also made use of these data, one on yellow fever vaccine responses in identical twins. That work adds: Twins' vaccine T cell responses were reported to seem partly convergent and partly personalized.

Specimen: memory (CD45RO+) T cells sorted from blood. The clonotype was recovered from a woman between 18 and 29 years old in good health.

CDR3 protein: CASRVSGSNQPQHF. The CDR3 nucleotides read TGTGCCAGCAGAGTGTCAGGGAGCAATCAGCCCCAGCATTTT. The genes are TRBV6-1 and TRBJ1-5; D might be TRBD1 (5 bases). This CDR3 has 14 amino acids. CDR1 and CDR2 (germline): MNHNS, SASEGT. V shed 6 bases and J shed 1 base, with 10 bases lying between them.